These T cell receptor beta chains were read from a single sample in a study of control samples from healthy donors and cancer patients. Here immunoSEQ multiplex PCR was the method, and the copy in TCRdb shows in-frame clones only, minus some. The profile shows 50,000 to 55,000 clones, 95% of them singletons. Sequenced: blood. The receptors stem from a man in his thirties or forties in good health. The CDR3 runs from the conserved cysteine through the conserved F or W. D genes are given only for firm matches. Expanded clones get a size class; other rows say once, few or many, or leave the size out.

d_gene	abundance	v_gene	j_gene	CDR3nt	CDR3aa
.	.	TRBV2	TRBJ1-2	TGTGCCAGCAGTGCCCCGGACAGCTACTATGGCTACACCTTC	CASSAPDSYYGYTF
.	.	TRBV6-5	TRBJ2-3	TGTGCCAGCAGTTACATTGCGGGGACAGATACGCAGTATTTT	CASSYIAGTDTQYF
.	.	TRBV21-1	TRBJ2-1	TGTGCCAGCACCCTGGGGCTTCCAGGCGACAATGAGCAGTTCTTC	CASTLGLPGDNEQFF
TRBD1	.	TRBV5-4	TRBJ1-5	TGTGCCAGCAGTATCGCCAGGGGGCATCAGCCCCAGCATTTT	CASSIARGHQPQHF
TRBD1	.	TRBV7-8	TRBJ2-1	TGTGCCAGCAGCCCGGCCCTAAGAGACAGGGGGGGCCGGGCGGGCTATGAGCAGTTCTTC	CASSPALRDRGGRAGYEQFF
TRBD1	.	TRBV28	TRBJ2-7	TGTGCCAGCAGTTATACAGGGGGTGCCTCCTACGAGCAGTACTTC	CASSYTGGASYEQYF
.	.	TRBV29-1	TRBJ2-1	TGCAGCGTTTCGAGCGACACCTACAATGAGCAGTTCTTC	CSVSSDTYNEQFF
.	.	TRBV9	TRBJ1-6	TGTGCCAGCACGCGCGCAAATTCACCCCTCCACTTT	CASTRANSPLHF
TRBD2	.	TRBV15	TRBJ2-1	TGTGCCACCAGCCGAGGGACTAGCGGGAGGGTCGGCAATGAGCAGTTCTTC	CATSRGTSGRVGNEQFF
TRBD2	.	TRBV7-3	TRBJ2-1	TGTGCCAGCAGCTTAAGTAGCGGGAGCTCCTACAATGAGCAGTTCTTC	CASSLSSGSSYNEQFF
TRBD2	few	TRBV2	TRBJ2-5	TGTGCCAGCAGTGAAAGGGGCGGGAGGGCGGAGACCCAGTACTTC	CASSERGGRAETQYF
TRBD2	.	TRBV5-1	TRBJ2-3	TGCGCCAGCAGCTTTGGGACTAGCGGGAGGACAGATACGCAGTATTTT	CASSFGTSGRTDTQYF
.	.	TRBV7-9	TRBJ1-1	TGTGCCACAGGGGACAAGAACACTGAAGCTTTCTTT	CATGDKNTEAFF
.	.	TRBV7-3	TRBJ1-5	TGTGCCAGCAGCTTAAAGGACGGATTGGATCAGCCCCAGCATTTT	CASSLKDGLDQPQHF
.	medium-sized	TRBV7-5	TRBJ2-3	TGTGCCAGAACCACAACTAGCGTATGGAGCACAGATACGCAGTATTTT	CARTTTSVWSTDTQYF
TRBD1	.	TRBV7-2	TRBJ1-3	TGTGCCAGCAGCCAGGGACAGGGGGCTGGAAACACCATATATTTT	CASSQGQGAGNTIYF
.	.	TRBV2	TRBJ1-2	TGTGCCAGCAGTGAAGTCTGGGGTTCCGGCTACACCTTC	CASSEVWGSGYTF
.	.	TRBV6-6	TRBJ2-2	TGTGCCAGCAGTTACTCACCCGCCCTAACCGGGGAGCTGTTTTTT	CASSYSPALTGELFF
.	.	TRBV7-3	TRBJ1-1	TGTGCCAGCAGCCCATCAGGGAACACTGAAGCTTTCTTT	CASSPSGNTEAFF
.	.	TRBV28	TRBJ1-1	TGTGCCAGCAGCCACAGTGACACTGAAGCTTTCTTT	CASSHSDTEAFF
TRBD1	.	TRBV2	TRBJ2-2	TGTGCCAGCAGTGGACAGGGGCCGAACACCGGGGAGCTGTTTTTT	CASSGQGPNTGELFF
.	.	TRBV19	TRBJ2-7	TGTGCCAGTAGCCCCGGTGCGAGCGAGCAGTACTTC	CASSPGASEQYF
TRBD1	.	TRBV5-6	TRBJ2-7	TGTGCCAGCAGCGGGACAGGGGGAATCGGCGAGCAGTACTTC	CASSGTGGIGEQYF
TRBD2	.	TRBV11-1	TRBJ2-7	TGTGCCAGCAGTCATTGGACTAGCTCCTACGAGCAGTACTTC	CASSHWTSSYEQYF
TRBD2	.	TRBV5-1	TRBJ2-7	TGCGCCAGCAGCATAGCGGGAGCAAAGTCCTACGAGCAGTACTTC	CASSIAGAKSYEQYF
.	.	TRBV5-1	TRBJ1-1	TGCGCCAGCAGCTTGGGTGGAGAAATGAACACTGAAGCTTTCTTT	CASSLGGEMNTEAFF
TRBD1	.	TRBV2	TRBJ2-2	TGTGCCAGCAGTGAAGTCTGGACAGGGGCCACCGGGGAGCTGTTTTTT	CASSEVWTGATGELFF
.	.	TRBV7-2	TRBJ2-7	TGTGCCAGCAGCTTACTAGCGACAACCTACGAGCAGTACTTC	CASSLLATTYEQYF
TRBD1	.	TRBV5-1	TRBJ2-7	TGCGCCAGCAGCCCTCCGGGACAGTACTACGAGCAGTACTTC	CASSPPGQYYEQYF
TRBD2	.	TRBV29-1	TRBJ2-2	TGCAGTGGAGCGGGGGGGACCGGGACTACGAACACCGGGGAGCTGTTTTTT	CSGAGGTGTTNTGELFF
.	.	TRBV28	TRBJ1-3	TGTGCCAGCAGTTTGGACTGGAGCTCTGGAAACACCATATATTTT	CASSLDWSSGNTIYF
.	.	TRBV11-2	TRBJ1-1	TGTGCCAGCAGGTCCTTTAGGGGGGAGAACACTGAAGCTTTCTTT	CASRSFRGENTEAFF
TRBD1	.	TRBV28	TRBJ2-7	TGTGCCAGCAGTACATTGGGACAGGGACTCTACGAGCAGTACTTC	CASSTLGQGLYEQYF
TRBD1	once	TRBV7-8	TRBJ2-7	TGTGCCAGCAGCGACCGGAGAGGACAGGGGGCCTCCTACGAGCAGTACTTC	CASSDRRGQGASYEQYF
TRBD1	.	TRBV5-4	TRBJ1-2	TGTGCCAGCAGCTCCGGGACAGGGGGAATTTTCGGGGGCTACACCTTC	CASSSGTGGIFGGYTF
TRBD1	few	TRBV5-1	TRBJ2-2	TGCGCCAGCAGCCCCCCACAGGGGACGACCGGGGAGCTGTTTTTT	CASSPPQGTTGELFF
.	.	TRBV3-1/TRBV3-2	TRBJ1-3	TGTGCCAGCAGACACGACAAGGACTCTGGAAACACCATATATTTT	CASRHDKDSGNTIYF
TRBD2	.	TRBV28	TRBJ2-7	TGTGCCAGCAGCCCAAGACTAGCGGGAGGGCCTAACGAGCAGTACTTC	CASSPRLAGGPNEQYF
.	.	TRBV28	TRBJ1-2	TGTGCCAGCAGTTCCCCCGGCTATGGCTACACCTTC	CASSSPGYGYTF
.	.	TRBV6-1	TRBJ1-5	TGTGCCAGCAGTGACTTGGAATCTTTCAGAGGTCAGCCCCAGCATTTT	CASSDLESFRGQPQHF
.	once	TRBV6-5	TRBJ1-1	TGTGCCAGCAGTTCCACGGGAGGGGGGTACACTGAAGCTTTCTTT	CASSSTGGGYTEAFF
.	.	TRBV3-1/TRBV3-2	TRBJ2-1	TGTGCCAGCAGCCCCGTAGCGACTGAGCAGTTCTTC	CASSPVATEQFF
.	.	TRBV6-5	TRBJ2-1	TGTGCCAGCAGTTCCGGCATACATGAGCAGTTCTTC	CASSSGIHEQFF
.	once	TRBV27	TRBJ1-1	TGTGCCAGCAGTAAGGGGAACACTGAAGCTTTCTTT	CASSKGNTEAFF
TRBD1	.	TRBV29-1	TRBJ1-2	TGCAGCGTCGGGGGACAGGTAGCTAACTATGGCTACACCTTC	CSVGGQVANYGYTF
TRBD2	.	TRBV27	TRBJ2-7	TGTGCCAGCAGTCCAGCGGGAGAACCCTCCTACGAGCAGTACTTC	CASSPAGEPSYEQYF
TRBD2	.	TRBV9	TRBJ2-3	TGTGCCAGCAGCGTAGTTCCTGGGAGGGGTGCGCAGTATTTT	CASSVVPGRGAQYF
.	.	TRBV10-3	TRBJ1-5	TGTGCCATCAGTGAGTCGATGTTTATAGAGAATCAGCCCCAGCATTTT	CAISESMFIENQPQHF
.	.	TRBV4-3	TRBJ1-1	TGCGCCAGCAGCCAAGACAGGAACACTGAAGCTTTCTTT	CASSQDRNTEAFF
TRBD1	.	TRBV5-1	TRBJ2-5	TGCGCCAGCGCGTCCACAGGGGGCGAAGAGACCCAGTACTTC	CASASTGGEETQYF